These 30 T cell receptor beta chains originate from one sample sequenced in a study of human T cells and chemical hapten exposure. A single record per CDR3 protein comes from TCRdb applying MiXCR to the RACE reads. This sample yields some 27,000 distinct CDR3 sequences, of which roughly 9.4% are seen a single time; under 8.5% belongs to the top ten. Described time point: patch test 2, 6 weeks after DPC sensitization. As for treatment: therapeutic diphenylcyclopropenone sensitization with weekly scalp DPC. Sample: whole blood, taken in connection with sensitization to the hapten diphenylcyclopropenone (DPC). Receptors were obtained from a man aged 30 to 45 with alopecia areata. Some clones in this sample may be carry-over from other donors' samples.

The chain couples TRBV3-1 to TRBJ1-1; a weak D match, TRBD1 (6 bases). V lost 5 bases, J lost 4 bases, and 17 bases lay in between. Germline loops: CDR1 LGHDT, CDR2 YNNKEL (reference sequence). The CDR3 runs to 15 residues. Here the CDR3 reads CASSVFGGTPTEAFF. DNA for the CDR3: TGTGCCAGCAGCGTGTTCGGGGGGACACCCACTGAAGCTTTCTTT.

This clonotype was detected many times. The chain employs TRBV7-6 and TRBJ2-1; TRBD1 matches 8 bases. The CDR3 totals 14 residues. The germline gives CDR1 SGHVS, CDR2 FNYEAQ. Losses at the gene ends were 5 bases for V and 5 bases for J; bases not matched to a gene: 5. The CDR3: CASSTGRGHNEQFF. For the CDR3, the DNA is TGTGCCAGCAGCACCGGCAGGGGGCACAATGAGCAGTTCTTC.

This clonotype was picked up many times. V usage is TRBV20-1 and J usage is TRBJ2-1, with 11 bases that match TRBD2. CDR3 length: 15 amino acids. Germline V CDR1 and CDR2: DFQATT, SNEGSKA (reference sequence). V dropped 6 bases and J dropped 5; count of bases not matched to a gene: 9. The CDR3 loop is CSASPSGRTHNEQFF. DNA of the CDR3: TGCAGTGCCAGCCCTAGCGGGAGGACCCACAATGAGCAGTTCTTC.

This clonotype occurred many times. The chain links TRBV12-3 or TRBV12-4 to TRBJ1-1; D is unresolved. The CDR3 has 15 residues. Trimming stripped 3 bases from V and 3 bases from J, with 14 bases between. CDR3 in amino acids: CASSFEAQFHTEAFF. The CDR3 DNA sequence: TGTGCCAGCAGTTTCGAGGCGCAATTCCACACTGAAGCTTTCTTT.

This clonotype has at least ten counts. The chain couples TRBV30 to TRBJ1-1; D possibly corresponds to TRBD1 (5 bases). Trimming took off 5 bases at V and 1 base at J, with 11 bases between the two ends. CDR3 length equals 13 residues. Looked up from germline, CDR1 is GTSNPN and CDR2 is SVGIG (reference sequence). The CDR3 DNA reads TGTGCCTGGGGGGCCTCGGCGAACACTGAAGCTTTCTTT. It codes for CAWGASANTEAFF.

At least ten counts were recorded for this clonotype. This chain links TRBV12-3 or TRBV12-4 with TRBJ2-3; D remains unclear. Trimming removed 2 bases from V and 4 bases from J, with 13 bases in between. The CDR3 consists of 15 residues. In nucleotides, the CDR3 is TGTGCCAGCAGTTTATTGGGGTTGTGGGCAGATACGCAGTATTTT. As protein: CASSLLGLWADTQYF.

This clonotype occurred a few times. The rearrangement joins TRBV6-5 to TRBJ2-1; 12 bases map to TRBD2. In germline, CDR1 is MNHEY, CDR2 SVGAGI. The CDR3 covers 15 residues. V lost 6 bases to trimming and J lost 10 bases; unmatched junction nucleotides: 10. CDR3 sequence (DNA): TGTGCCAGCAGCTTTGGACTAGCGGGGCGCAGGGAGCAGTTCTTC. It encodes CASSFGLAGRREQFF.

This clonotype was found a few times. This sequence joins TRBV30 and TRBJ1-1; D call uncertain. The V end was cut by 5 bases, the J end by 3 bases, with 7 bases between. The CDR3 runs to 11 residues. Germline V gene sequence: CDR1 GTSNPN, CDR2 SVGIG (reference sequence). CDR3 loop: CAWGAHTEAFF. CDR3 coding DNA: TGTGCCTGGGGAGCTCACACTGAAGCTTTCTTT. Drawing the rest from reference TRBV30 and TRBJ1-1, the complete variable domain is SQTIHQWPATLVQPVGSPLSLECTVEGTSNPNLYWYRQAAGRGLQLLFYSVGIGQISSEVPQNLSASRPQDRQFILSSKKLLLSDSGFYLCAWGAHTEAFFGQGTRLTVV.

This clonotype showed up just a few times. The V and J genes are TRBV30 and TRBJ2-4; either TRBD1 or TRBD2 may fit D (5 bases each). Germline values: CDR1 GTSNPN, CDR2 SVGIG (reference sequence). V was clipped by 4 bases and J by 5 bases, with 9 bases between them. This CDR3 contains 12 residues. CDR3: CAWKRDENIQYF. The CDR3 DNA sequence: TGTGCCTGGAAAAGGGACGAAAACATTCAGTACTTC.

This chain connects TRBV29-1 to TRBJ2-3; tentative D call: TRBD1 (6 bases). The germline V gene has CDR1 SQVTM and CDR2 ANQGSEA. CDR3 length: 12 amino acids. The V gene lost 3 bases and the J gene lost 5 bases, with 9 bases spanning the gap. CDR3 nucleotides: TGCAGCGTTGAGGCACAGGGAGATACGCAGTATTTT. It encodes CSVEAQGDTQYF.

The chain recombines TRBV9 with TRBJ2-2; D unresolved. This CDR3 has 15 amino acids. Germline CDR1 and CDR2: SGDLS and YYNGEE. Trimming pared 6 bases from V and 0 bases from J, leaving 12 bases between. The CDR3 DNA sequence: TGTGCCAGCACAAAATACGAGACGAACACCGGGGAGCTGTTTTTT. Its translation: CASTKYETNTGELFF.

V is TRBV3-1 and J is TRBJ2-6; no clear D gene. Germline values: CDR1 LGHDT, CDR2 YNNKEL (reference sequence). Trimming removed 2 bases at V and 1 base at J, with 12 bases between. The CDR3 runs 17 residues. The CDR3 region is CASSQTFRSSGANVLTF. The CDR3 DNA reads as TGTGCCAGCAGCCAAACTTTCCGATCTTCTGGGGCCAACGTCCTGACTTTC.

V usage is TRBV7-2 and J usage is TRBJ2-1; D perhaps matches TRBD1 (5 bases). From germline, CDR1 is SGHTA and CDR2 FQGNSA. The CDR3 loop spans 16 amino acids. V was pared by 1 base and J by 5 bases, with 15 bases between. The CDR3 spells CASSLESGNRHNEQFF. CDR3 DNA sequence: TGTGCCAGCAGCTTAGAATCAGGGAACCGACACAATGAGCAGTTCTTC.

This clonotype was observed many times. The chain recombines TRBV5-1 with TRBJ1-2; D might be TRBD1 (6 bases). Trimming took off 3 bases at V and 3 bases at J, with 12 bases between the two ends. The length of the CDR3 is 14 residues. CDR1 is SGHRS, CDR2 YFSETQ, per germline. CDR3 region: CASSSTSGDYGYTF. The CDR3 DNA is TGCGCCAGCAGCTCCACTTCAGGGGACTATGGCTACACCTTC.

This clonotype was seen a handful of times. The chain carries TRBV6-2 or TRBV6-3 and TRBJ1-2; D unresolved. Trimming left V 0 bases short and J 7 bases short, with 9 bases between. Germline V CDR1 and CDR2: MNHEY, SVGEGT. The CDR3 is made up of 13 amino acids. The CDR3 spells CASSYSESGGYTF. The CDR3 DNA follows: TGTGCCAGCAGTTACTCGGAATCCGGTGGCTACACCTTC.

V gene TRBV20-1 combines with J gene TRBJ2-7; maybe TRBD2 (6 bases). The CDR3 sequence is 14 residues long. The V gene's germline CDR1 is DFQATT and CDR2 SNEGSKA (reference sequence). V lost 0 bases to trimming and J lost 6 bases, with 15 bases between them. CDR3 residues: CSARDKGVEGEQYF. The CDR3 bases are TGCAGTGCTAGAGATAAAGGGGTGGAGGGCGAGCAGTACTTC.

Ten or more counts support this clonotype. The chain combines TRBV7-2 with TRBJ2-1, with 8 positions matching TRBD2. The CDR3 has 15 residues. Trimming took 2 bases from V and 7 from J; bases not matched to a gene: 7. CDR1 and CDR2 from the germline V gene are SGHTA and FQGNSA. This CDR3 reads CASSLNSGGRNEQFF. The DNA of the CDR3 is TGTGCCAGCAGCTTAAACAGCGGGGGCCGGAATGAGCAGTTCTTC.

The V and J genes are TRBV18 and TRBJ2-5; D is perhaps TRBD1 (5 bases). CDR1 and CDR2 (germline): KGHSH, LQKENI. The CDR3 has 15 amino acids. The ends were cut back, 1 base at V and 2 bases at J, with 11 bases in the middle. The CDR3 loop reads CASSPQPTAQETQYF. In nucleotides, the CDR3 is TGTGCCAGCTCACCACAGCCGACAGCGCAAGAGACCCAGTACTTC.

The chain is built from TRBV19 and TRBJ1-1, with unresolved D. V was shortened by 7 bases and J by 6 bases, with 12 bases between the two germline ends. The CDR3 runs to 12 residues. Germline V gives CDR1 LNHDA, CDR2 SQIVND (reference sequence). The chain's CDR3 is CASTHNEAEAFF. For the CDR3, the DNA is TGTGCCAGTACCCATAATGAGGCTGAAGCTTTCTTT.

V gene TRBV15 combines with J gene TRBJ2-7; D gene uncertain. CDR1 is LNHNV and CDR2 is YYDKDF in the germline V gene (reference sequence). V was clipped by 1 base and J by 3 bases, with 13 bases between them. The CDR3 sequence is 15 residues long. This chain's CDR3 is CATSRVEPQYYEQYF. The CDR3 bases are TGTGCCACCAGCAGAGTGGAGCCCCAATACTACGAGCAGTACTTC. The whole variable domain, filled in from reference TRBV15 and TRBJ2-7, reads DAMVIQNPRYQVTQFGKPVTLSCSQTLNHNVMYWYQQKSSQAPKLLFHYYDKDFNNEADTPDNFQSRRPNTSFCFLDIRSPGLGDTAMYLCATSRVEPQYYEQYFGPGTRLTVT.

In this sample, this clonotype turned up many times. The chain employs TRBV7-8 and TRBJ2-2; D ambiguous. CDR1 is SGHVS and CDR2 is FQNEAQ in the germline V gene. Trimming shortened V by 1 base and J by 1 base, and 10 bases separated the two germline ends. The CDR3 sequence is 16 residues long. The CDR3 loop reads CASSLDGYLNTGELFF. The CDR3 bases are TGTGCCAGCAGCTTAGACGGATACTTGAACACCGGGGAGCTGTTTTTT.

This clonotype has ten or more counts. The rearrangement links TRBV4-1 to TRBJ1-6; D may be TRBD1 (5 bases). Trimming took off 0 bases at V and 10 bases at J, with 19 bases between the two ends. Germline CDR1 reads MGHRA; CDR2 reads YSYEKL. This CDR3 is 17 amino acids long. CDR3 sequence reads: CASSQDPPLSTVSPLHF. CDR3 sequence (DNA): TGCGCCAGCAGCCAAGATCCCCCCCTGTCGACAGTCTCACCCCTCCACTTT.

The V gene is TRBV2, the J gene TRBJ2-3; no reliable D call. Germline assignment: CDR1 SNHLY and CDR2 FYNNEI. The germline V and J ends were trimmed by 2 bases and 8 bases, with 8 bases remaining between them. This CDR3 spans 12 amino acids. CDR3 coding DNA: TGTGCCAGCAGTGAAAGCCCCGGTACGCAGTATTTT. Encoded protein: CASSESPGTQYF. Looking up the rest from reference TRBV2 and TRBJ2-3 gives the full variable domain: EPEVTQTPSHQVTQMGQEVILRCVPISNHLYFYWYRQILGQKVEFLVSFYNNEISEKSEIFDDQFSVERPDGSNFTLKIRSTKLEDSAMYFCASSESPGTQYFGPGTRLTVL.

This clonotype was detected many times. This chain connects TRBV4-2 to TRBJ2-7; D may match TRBD1 or TRBD2 (5 bases each). Germline-derived CDR1 and CDR2 are LGHNA and YNFKEQ. This CDR3 contains 14 residues. V gave up 0 bases and J gave up 2 bases, with 8 bases separating them. The CDR3 protein is CASSQESGPYEQYF. As DNA, the CDR3 is TGTGCCAGCAGCCAAGAGTCGGGGCCCTACGAGCAGTACTTC.

This clonotype was picked up many times. The chain recombines TRBV2 with TRBJ1-1; possibly TRBD1 for D (5 bases). The CDR3 is 14 residues long. Between the trimmed V and J ends, which lost 6 bases and 2 bases, there was a span of 13 bases. From germline, CDR1 is SNHLY and CDR2 FYNNEI. The CDR3 coding sequence is TGTGCCAGCAGGCCGACAGATTCTAACACTGAAGCTTTCTTT. Amino acids: CASRPTDSNTEAFF.

In regard to this clonotype: One end of the junction fails to match germline, which may point to a read error. J is TRBJ1-6 and V is TRBV12-5; D gene ambiguous. Germline CDR1 is LGHNT and CDR2 is FRNRAP. The CDR3 consists of 12 residues. CDR3 protein: CARGSPASPLHF. The DNA of the CDR3 is TGTGCTAGAGGTTCCCCCGCTTCACCCCTCCACTTT.

This clonotype was counted between two and nine times. V is TRBV6-6 and J is TRBJ2-3; 7 bases align to TRBD2. The CDR3 contains 14 residues. The V segment lost 7 bases and the J segment 0 bases; nucleotides outside the gene matches: 4. Germline V CDR1 and CDR2: MNHNY, SVGAGI (reference sequence). In DNA form, the CDR3 reads TGTGCCAGCAACAGCGGGGCCAGCACAGATACGCAGTATTTT. It codes for CASNSGASTDTQYF.

This clonotype was detected ten times or more. The chain joins TRBV6-2 or TRBV6-3 to TRBJ2-3, with 9 nucleotides matching TRBD2. The CDR3 loop spans 16 amino acids. V lost 2 bases and J lost 2; bases outside the gene matches: 5. Germline V gene data show CDR1 as MNHEY and CDR2 as SVGEGT. CDR3 loop: CASSYGTSGLTDTQYF. CDR3 nucleotide sequence: TGTGCCAGCAGTTACGGTACTAGCGGGCTCACAGATACGCAGTATTTT.

This clonotype was observed many times. The J gene is TRBJ1-5, the V gene TRBV12-3 or TRBV12-4, with TRBD1 identical over 7 bases. CDR3 size: 15 residues. V gave up 7 bases and J gave up 1 base; unmatched junction bases: 7. Here the CDR3 DNA reads TGTGCCAGCACTCTCCAGGGGGACAGCAATCAGCCCCAGCATTTT. Translated: CASTLQGDSNQPQHF.

This clonotype has ten or more counts. The chain recombines TRBV11-2 with TRBJ1-1; TRBD1 matches 7 bases. Per germline, CDR1 SGHAT and CDR2 FQNNGV. This CDR3 has 13 residues. The ends lost 4 bases at V and 1 base at J; junction bases unmatched: 0. CDR3 protein: CASSWDRNTEAFF. The CDR3 bases are TGTGCCAGCAGCTGGGACAGGAACACTGAAGCTTTCTTT.